This T cell receptor beta chain emerged from a study of cytomegalovirus exposure and HLA in healthy donors. Researchers ran the PCR with 60 Vbeta and 13 Jbeta primers. Method: immunoSEQ multiplex PCR; TCRdb's copy keeps in-frame clones and lacks some. The sample consists of tens of thousands of clones, roughly 80% of them appearing once. Germline V lookup: CDR1 LGHNA, CDR2 YSLEER. This CDR3 is 15 amino acids long. V was shortened by 1 base and J by 7 bases, with 16 bases between the two germline ends. The sample was PBMCs. This clonotype originated in a man aged 25-45 years in good health and CMV-seronegative. The chain has TRBV4-3 and TRBJ1-2; a weak D match, TRBD1 (6 bases). This CDR3 is CASSQASRGVGGYTF. CDR3 DNA sequence: TGCGCCAGCAGCCAAGCATCCAGGGGAGTAGGTGGCTACACCTTC.